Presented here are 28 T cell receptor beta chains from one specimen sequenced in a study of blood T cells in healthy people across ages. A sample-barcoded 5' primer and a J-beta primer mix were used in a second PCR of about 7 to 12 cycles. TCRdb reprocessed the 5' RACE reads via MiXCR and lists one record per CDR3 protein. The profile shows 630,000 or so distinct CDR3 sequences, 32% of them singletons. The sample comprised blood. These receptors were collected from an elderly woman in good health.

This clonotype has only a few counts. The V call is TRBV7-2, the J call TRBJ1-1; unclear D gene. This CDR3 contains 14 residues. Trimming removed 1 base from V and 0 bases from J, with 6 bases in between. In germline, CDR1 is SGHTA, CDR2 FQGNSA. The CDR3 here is CASSLVALNTEAFF. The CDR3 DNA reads TGTGCCAGCAGCTTAGTAGCCTTGAACACTGAAGCTTTCTTT.

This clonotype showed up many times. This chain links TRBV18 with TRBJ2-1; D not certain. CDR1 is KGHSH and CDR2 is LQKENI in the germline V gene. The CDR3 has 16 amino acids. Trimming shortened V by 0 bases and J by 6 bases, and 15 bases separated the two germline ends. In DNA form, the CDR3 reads TGTGCCAGCTCACCACCTGGAGAACAAGGTACCAATGAGCAGTTCTTC. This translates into CASSPPGEQGTNEQFF.

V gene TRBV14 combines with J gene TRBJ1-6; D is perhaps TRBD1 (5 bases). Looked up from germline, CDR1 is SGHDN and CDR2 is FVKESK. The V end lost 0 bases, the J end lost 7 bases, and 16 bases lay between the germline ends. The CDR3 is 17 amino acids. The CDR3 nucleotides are TGTGCCAGCAGCCAAGATCTTCCAGGGATACCGAATTCACCCCTCCACTTT. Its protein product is CASSQDLPGIPNSPLHF. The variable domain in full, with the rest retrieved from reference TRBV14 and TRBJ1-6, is EAGVTQFPSHSVIEKGQTVTLRCDPISGHDNLYWYRRVMGKEIKFLLHFVKESKQDESGMPNNRFLAERTGGTYSTLKVQPAELEDSGVYFCASSQDLPGIPNSPLHFGNGTRLTVT.

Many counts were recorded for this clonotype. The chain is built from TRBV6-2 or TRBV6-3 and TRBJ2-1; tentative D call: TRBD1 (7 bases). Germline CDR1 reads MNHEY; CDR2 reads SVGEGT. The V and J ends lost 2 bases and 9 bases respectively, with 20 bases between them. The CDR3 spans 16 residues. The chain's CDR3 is CASSYPRGTGAGEQFF. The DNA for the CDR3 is TGTGCCAGCAGTTACCCCAGGGGGACGGGAGCCGGTGAGCAGTTCTTC.

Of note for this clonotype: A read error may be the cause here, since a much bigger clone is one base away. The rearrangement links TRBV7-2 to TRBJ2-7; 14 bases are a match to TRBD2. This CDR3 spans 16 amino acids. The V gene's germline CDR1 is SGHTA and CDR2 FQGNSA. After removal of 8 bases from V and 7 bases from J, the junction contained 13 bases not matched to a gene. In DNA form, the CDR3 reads TGTGCCAGCGGGAACGCGGGACTAGCGGGGGACAATGAGCAGTACTTC. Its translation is CASGNAGLAGDNEQYF.

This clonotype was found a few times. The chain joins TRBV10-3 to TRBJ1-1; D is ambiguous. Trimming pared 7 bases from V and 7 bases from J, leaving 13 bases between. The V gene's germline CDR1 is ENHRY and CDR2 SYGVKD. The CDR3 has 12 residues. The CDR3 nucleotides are TGTGCCATCAACTACTTGGGCGGTGAAGCTTTCTTT. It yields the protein CAINYLGGEAFF.

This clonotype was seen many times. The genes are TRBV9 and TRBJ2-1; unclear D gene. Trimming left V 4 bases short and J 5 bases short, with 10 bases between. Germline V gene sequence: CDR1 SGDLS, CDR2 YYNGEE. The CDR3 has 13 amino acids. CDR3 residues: CASSWTRDNEQFF. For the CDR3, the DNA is TGTGCCAGCAGCTGGACCCGAGACAATGAGCAGTTCTTC.

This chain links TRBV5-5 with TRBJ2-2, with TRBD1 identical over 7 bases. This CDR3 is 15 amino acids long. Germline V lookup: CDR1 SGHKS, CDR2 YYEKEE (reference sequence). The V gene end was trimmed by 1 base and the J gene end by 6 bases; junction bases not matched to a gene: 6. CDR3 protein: CASSLNFQGAGELFF. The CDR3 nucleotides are TGTGCCAGCAGCTTGAACTTTCAGGGGGCCGGGGAGCTGTTTTTT.

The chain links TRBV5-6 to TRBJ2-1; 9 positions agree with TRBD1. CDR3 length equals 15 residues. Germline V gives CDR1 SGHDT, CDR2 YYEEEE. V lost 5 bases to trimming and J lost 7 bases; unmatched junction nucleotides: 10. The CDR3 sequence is CASSFKLTGGNEQFF. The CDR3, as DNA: TGTGCCAGCAGTTTCAAATTGACAGGGGGAAATGAGCAGTTCTTC.

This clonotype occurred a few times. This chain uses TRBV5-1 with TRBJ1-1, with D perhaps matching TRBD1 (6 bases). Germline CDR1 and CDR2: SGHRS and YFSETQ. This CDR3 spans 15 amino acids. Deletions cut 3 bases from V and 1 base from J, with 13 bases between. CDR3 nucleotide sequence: TGCGCCAGCAGCTCCGACGGGGGGGCGAACACTGAAGCTTTCTTT. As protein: CASSSDGGANTEAFF.

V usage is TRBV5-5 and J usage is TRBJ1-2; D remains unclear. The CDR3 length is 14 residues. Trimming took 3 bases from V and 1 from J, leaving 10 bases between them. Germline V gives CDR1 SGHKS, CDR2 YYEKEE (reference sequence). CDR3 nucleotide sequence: TGTGCCAGCAGCTCCACTGACGGTAACTATGGCTACACCTTC. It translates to CASSSTDGNYGYTF.

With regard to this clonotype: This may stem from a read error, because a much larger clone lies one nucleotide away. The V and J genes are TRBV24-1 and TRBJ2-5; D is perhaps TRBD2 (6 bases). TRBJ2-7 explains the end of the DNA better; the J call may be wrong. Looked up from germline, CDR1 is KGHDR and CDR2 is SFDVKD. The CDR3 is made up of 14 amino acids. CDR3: CAVGPGSGSFEQYF. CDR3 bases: TGTGCCGTAGGTCCCGGGTCCGGGAGTTTCGAGCAGTACTTC.

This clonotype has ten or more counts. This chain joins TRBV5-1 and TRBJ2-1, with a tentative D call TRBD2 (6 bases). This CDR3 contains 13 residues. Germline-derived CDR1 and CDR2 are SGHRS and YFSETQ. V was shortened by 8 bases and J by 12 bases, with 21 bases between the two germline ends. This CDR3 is CASRDSRSFAQFF. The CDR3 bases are TGCGCCAGTCGGGACTCTAGATCGTTCGCGCAGTTCTTC.

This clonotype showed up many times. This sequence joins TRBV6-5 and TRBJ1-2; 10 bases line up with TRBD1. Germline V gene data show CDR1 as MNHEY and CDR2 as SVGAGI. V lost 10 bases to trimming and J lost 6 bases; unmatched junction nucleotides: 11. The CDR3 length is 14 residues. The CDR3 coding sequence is TGTGCCACCGCACCGACAGGGGGCGCCGATGGCTACACCTTC. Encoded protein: CATAPTGGADGYTF.

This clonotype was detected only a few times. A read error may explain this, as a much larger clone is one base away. The CDR3 spells CASSQETSGRHNEQYF. The CDR3 nucleotides read TGTGCCAGCAGCCAAGAGACTAGCGGGCGACACAATGAGCAGTACTTC. The rearrangement links TRBV4-2 to TRBJ2-5, with 10 bases matching TRBD2. Germline V gene data show CDR1 as LGHNA and CDR2 as YNFKEQ. The CDR3 has 16 amino acids. Unmatched junction bases numbered 12, after V lost 0 bases and J lost 11 bases.

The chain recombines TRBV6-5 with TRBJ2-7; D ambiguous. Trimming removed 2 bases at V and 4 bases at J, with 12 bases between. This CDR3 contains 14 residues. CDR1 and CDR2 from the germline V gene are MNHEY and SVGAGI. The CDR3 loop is CASSYVGRVYEQYF. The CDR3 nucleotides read TGTGCCAGCAGTTACGTCGGAAGGGTGTACGAGCAGTACTTC.

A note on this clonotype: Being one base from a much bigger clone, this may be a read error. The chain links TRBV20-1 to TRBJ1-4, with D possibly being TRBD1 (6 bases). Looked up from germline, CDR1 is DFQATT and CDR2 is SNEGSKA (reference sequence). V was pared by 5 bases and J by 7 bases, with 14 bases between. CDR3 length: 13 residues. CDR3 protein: CSADGGRGEKLFF. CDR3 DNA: TGCAGTGCTGACGGGGGGCGCGGTGAAAAACTGTTTTTT.

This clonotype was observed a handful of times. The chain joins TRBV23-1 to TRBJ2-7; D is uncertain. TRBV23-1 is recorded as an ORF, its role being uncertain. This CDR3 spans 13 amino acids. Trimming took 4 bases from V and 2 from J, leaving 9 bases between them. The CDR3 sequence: CASSPGSPYEQYF. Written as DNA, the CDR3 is TGCGCCAGCAGTCCCGGATCCCCCTACGAGCAGTACTTC.

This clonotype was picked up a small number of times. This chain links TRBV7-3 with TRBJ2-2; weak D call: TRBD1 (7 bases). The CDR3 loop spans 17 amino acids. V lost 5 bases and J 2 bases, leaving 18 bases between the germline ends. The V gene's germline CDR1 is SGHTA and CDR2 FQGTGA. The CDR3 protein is CASSPLGGGGNTGELFF. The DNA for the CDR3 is TGTGCCAGCAGCCCCCTAGGAGGGGGCGGTAACACCGGGGAGCTGTTTTTT.

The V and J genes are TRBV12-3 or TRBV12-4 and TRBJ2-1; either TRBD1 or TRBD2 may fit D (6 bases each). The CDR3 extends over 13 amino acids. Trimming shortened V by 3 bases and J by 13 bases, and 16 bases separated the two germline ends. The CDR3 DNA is TGTGCCAGCAGTTTCCGGGGGCTGGAGACCCAGTTCTTC. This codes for CASSFRGLETQFF.

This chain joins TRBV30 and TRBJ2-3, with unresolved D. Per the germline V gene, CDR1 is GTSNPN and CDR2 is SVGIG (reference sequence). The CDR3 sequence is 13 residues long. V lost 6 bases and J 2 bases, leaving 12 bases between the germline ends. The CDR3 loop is CACPGAFTDTQYF. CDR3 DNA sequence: TGTGCCTGCCCGGGCGCGTTCACAGATACGCAGTATTTT.

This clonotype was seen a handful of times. The CDR3 protein is CASSFEVGTYTGELFF. The CDR3 region has the DNA TGTGCCAGCAGTTTTGAGGTGGGCACATACACCGGGGAGCTGTTTTTT. V gene TRBV12-3 or TRBV12-4 combines with J gene TRBJ2-2, with D hard to call. The V and J ends lost 3 bases and 3 bases respectively, with 14 bases between them. This CDR3 comprises 16 residues.

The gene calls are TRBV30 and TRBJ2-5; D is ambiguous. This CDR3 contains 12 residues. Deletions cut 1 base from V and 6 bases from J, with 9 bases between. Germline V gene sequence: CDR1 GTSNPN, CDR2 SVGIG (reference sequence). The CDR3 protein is CAWSANAQTQYF. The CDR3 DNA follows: TGTGCCTGGAGTGCCAACGCCCAGACCCAGTACTTC.

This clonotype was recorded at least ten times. The chain's CDR3 is CASSSGGGGSNYGYTF. CDR3 sequence (DNA): TGTGCCAGCAGTTCGGGGGGGGGCGGTTCTAACTATGGCTACACCTTC. This chain uses TRBV7-2 with TRBJ1-2, with D possibly TRBD1 on 6 matching bases. V shed 6 bases and J shed 0 bases, with 17 bases lying between them. The CDR3 extends over 16 amino acids. Looked up from germline, CDR1 is SGHTA and CDR2 is FQGNSA.

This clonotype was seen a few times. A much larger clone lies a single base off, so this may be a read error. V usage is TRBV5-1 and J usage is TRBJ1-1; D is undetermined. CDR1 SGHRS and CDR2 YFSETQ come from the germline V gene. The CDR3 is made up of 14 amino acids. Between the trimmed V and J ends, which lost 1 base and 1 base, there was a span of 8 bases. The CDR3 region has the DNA TGCGCCAGCAGCTTGTCACGGGGGAACACTGAAGCTTTCTTT. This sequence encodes CASSLSRGNTEAFF.

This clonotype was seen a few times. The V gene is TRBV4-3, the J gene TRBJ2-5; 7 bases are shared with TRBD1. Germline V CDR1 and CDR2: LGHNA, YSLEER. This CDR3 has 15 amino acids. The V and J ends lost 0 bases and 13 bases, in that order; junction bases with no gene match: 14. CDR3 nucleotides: TGCGCCAGCAGCCAAGATGGGTCCGGGACAGCAGCGAGGTACTTC. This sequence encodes CASSQDGSGTAARYF.

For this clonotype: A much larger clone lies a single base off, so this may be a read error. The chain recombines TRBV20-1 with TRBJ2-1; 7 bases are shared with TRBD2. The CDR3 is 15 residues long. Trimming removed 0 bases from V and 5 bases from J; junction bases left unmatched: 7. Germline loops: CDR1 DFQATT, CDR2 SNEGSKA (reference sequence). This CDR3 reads CSARDRAGPNNEQFF. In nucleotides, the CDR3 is TGCAGTGCTAGAGACCGAGCGGGACCTAACAATGAGCAGTTCTTC.

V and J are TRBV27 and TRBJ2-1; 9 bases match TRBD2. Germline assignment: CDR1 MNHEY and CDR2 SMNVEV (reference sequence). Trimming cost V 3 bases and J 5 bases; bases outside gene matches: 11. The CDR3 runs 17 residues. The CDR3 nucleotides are TGTGCCAGCAGTTTCAGCTCCGGACTAGCGACCCACAATGAGCAGTTCTTC. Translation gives CASSFSSGLATHNEQFF.